The clone carrying this TCR beta chain was detected a few times. Its antigen is not known. Germline CDR1 and CDR2: SQVTM and ANQGSEA. V lost 5 bases and J 7 bases, leaving 15 bases between the germline ends. The CDR3 runs to 12 residues. Sequencing libraries made from TCR beta cDNA carried unique molecular identifiers. Researchers reported roughly 0.5 million cDNA molecules coming from about 0.98 to 11 million T cells. TCRdb independently ran MiXCR on the PCR reads; one entry per CDR3 protein. The sample holds roughly 700,000 distinct CDR3 sequences, 25% to 30% seen once. This entry belongs to a study of post-analysis software for immune sequencing data. Overall study: Recorded disease courses covered relapsing-remitting, secondary progressive and progressive-relapsing multiple sclerosis. Some patients had no subtype annotation.

The study, taken as a whole, reports: Normalized Chao1 diversity in multiple sclerosis patients fell significantly below that of controls. About five TRBV segments were more frequent in patients than controls; TRBV5-6, TRBV5-1 and TRBV20-1 belonged to this group.

The sample taken for sequencing was blood. The chain carries TRBV29-1 and TRBJ2-7, with D perhaps TRBD2 (6 bases). This clonotype was obtained from a girl aged 10 to 17 with multiple sclerosis. This CDR3 reads CSVCLANFEQYF. The CDR3 coding sequence is TGCAGCGTTTGCCTAGCGAATTTTGAGCAGTACTTC.